Detailed here is one TCR beta chain. Its specificity is not known. V lost 1 base to trimming and J lost 5 bases, with 14 bases between them. This CDR3 contains 15 residues. CDR1 GTSNPN and CDR2 SVGIG come from the germline V gene (reference sequence). Method: immunoSEQ multiplex PCR; TCRdb's copy keeps in-frame clones and lacks some. The sample includes 180,000 or so clones, roughly 91% of them seen just once. These data come from a study of T cell responses to AZD1222 COVID-19 vaccine. Study results and limitations: Donors were mostly white British, more females; clonal diversity possibly underestimated. Reportedly, nearly half the spike-specific TCRs target unmutated variant regions.

V is TRBV30 and J is TRBJ1-4, with a possible D match to TRBD1 (6 bases). Sequenced here: peripheral blood, sampled 28 days after the second AZD1222 dose. The source is an adult who received the AZD1222 COVID-19 vaccine. The CDR3 spells CAWSAPRGVNEKLFF. Here the CDR3 DNA reads TGTGCCTGGAGTGCCCCGAGGGGGGTCAATGAAAAACTGTTTTTT. Complete variable domain (other parts from reference TRBV30 and TRBJ1-4): SQTIHQWPATLVQPVGSPLSLECTVEGTSNPNLYWYRQAAGRGLQLLFYSVGIGQISSEVPQNLSASRPQDRQFILSSKKLLLSDSGFYLCAWSAPRGVNEKLFFGSGTQLSVL.